These 3 T cell receptor beta chains originate from one sample sequenced in a study of blood T cell repertoires in COVID-19. Clones were read by immunoSEQ multiplex PCR, and TCRdb kept only the in-frame ones, dropping some. The repertoire holds some 72,000 clones, with around 80% as singletons. Sequencing used peripheral blood. Receptors originate from a man aged 50-60 years with COVID-19, enrolled during active disease.

This clone was recorded once. In DNA, the CDR3 is TGTGCCTGGAGTGTGGACGCAGGGATAGATACGCAGTATTTT. Protein product: CAWSVDAGIDTQYF. The chain joins TRBV30 to TRBJ2-3; tentatively, D is TRBD1 (5 bases). CDR1 is GTSNPN and CDR2 is SVGIG in the germline V gene (reference sequence). Trimming left V 0 bases short and J 5 bases short, with 12 bases between. The CDR3 contains 14 residues. Combining the CDR3 with reference TRBV30 and TRBJ2-3 gives the whole variable domain SQTIHQWPATLVQPVGSPLSLECTVEGTSNPNLYWYRQAAGRGLQLLFYSVGIGQISSEVPQNLSASRPQDRQFILSSKKLLLSDSGFYLCAWSVDAGIDTQYFGPGTRLTVL.

The CDR3 spells CASSSAGNSPLHF. In DNA, the CDR3 is TGTGCCAGCAGCTCCGCAGGAAATTCACCCCTCCACTTT. J is TRBJ1-6 and V is TRBV7-9; D not resolved. Trimming pared 4 bases from V and 7 bases from J, leaving 8 bases between. Germline CDR1 SEHNR, CDR2 FQNEAQ (reference sequence). This CDR3 spans 13 amino acids.

J is TRBJ2-1 and V is TRBV5-1, with TRBD1 as a possible D gene (6 bases). The CDR3 has 16 amino acids. Germline V gene data show CDR1 as SGHRS and CDR2 as YFSETQ. Trimming stripped 2 bases from V and 3 bases from J, with 15 bases between. Written as DNA, the CDR3 is TGCGCCAGCAGCTTTGGTGCCGGGACACTCTACAATGAGCAGTTCTTC. This codes for CASSFGAGTLYNEQFF.